A single TCR beta chain is shown here with its context. The antigen is undetermined. Individuals having autoimmune disease history or systemic immunosuppression were not enrolled. Researchers took blood at baseline, on cycle 4 day 1, and on cycle 7 day 1. This record belongs to a study of OX40 agonist ivuxolimab in advanced cancers. General study findings and limits: Low clonal expansion, among the lowest seen, marked partial responders at 0.1-3.0 mg/kg. Nonresponders included some who also had low normalized T-cell clonal expansion.

Generated by immunoSEQ multiplex PCR, the TCRdb table keeps only in-frame clones and is missing some. The sample consists of 40,000 to 50,000 clones, 82% of them appearing once. The germline gives CDR1 SGHRS, CDR2 YFSETQ. Between the trimmed V and J ends, which lost 4 bases and 2 bases, there was a span of 12 bases. The CDR3 totals 14 residues. This TCR came from an adult with an advanced solid tumor such as melanoma, head and neck, liver or kidney cancer. The rearrangement uses TRBV5-1 and TRBJ2-5, with D possibly TRBD1 on 6 matching bases. The sample consisted of CD4+ or CD8+ T cells sorted from blood, taken in a trial of the OX40 agonist ivuxolimab. CDR3 coding DNA: TGCGCCAGCAGCCCCGGGACACCGCAAGAGACCCAGTACTTC. Protein sequence: CASSPGTPQETQYF. Full variable domain (outside the CDR3, taken from reference TRBV5-1 and TRBJ2-5): KAGVTQTPRYLIKTRGQQVTLSCSPISGHRSVSWYQQTPGQGLQFLFEYFSETQRNKGNFPGRFSGRQFSNSRSEMNVSTLELGDSALYLCASSPGTPQETQYFGPGTRLLVL.